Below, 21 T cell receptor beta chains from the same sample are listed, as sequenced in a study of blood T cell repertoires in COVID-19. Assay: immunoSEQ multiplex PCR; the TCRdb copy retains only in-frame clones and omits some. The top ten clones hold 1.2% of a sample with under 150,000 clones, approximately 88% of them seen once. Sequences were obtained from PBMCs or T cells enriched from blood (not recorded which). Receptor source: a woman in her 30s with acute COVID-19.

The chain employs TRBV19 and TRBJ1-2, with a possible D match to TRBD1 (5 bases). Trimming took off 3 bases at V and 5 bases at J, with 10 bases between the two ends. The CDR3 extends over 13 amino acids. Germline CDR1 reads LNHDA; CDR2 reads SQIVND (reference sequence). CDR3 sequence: CASSIQGGYGYTF. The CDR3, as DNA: TGTGCCAGTAGTATCCAGGGAGGATATGGCTACACCTTC.

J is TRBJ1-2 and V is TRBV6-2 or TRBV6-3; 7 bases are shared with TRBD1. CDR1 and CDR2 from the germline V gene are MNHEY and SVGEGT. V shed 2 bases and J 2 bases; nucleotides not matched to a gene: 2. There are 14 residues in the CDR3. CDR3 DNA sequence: TGTGCCAGCAGTTACGCACAGGGGAACTATGGCTACACCTTC. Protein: CASSYAQGNYGYTF.

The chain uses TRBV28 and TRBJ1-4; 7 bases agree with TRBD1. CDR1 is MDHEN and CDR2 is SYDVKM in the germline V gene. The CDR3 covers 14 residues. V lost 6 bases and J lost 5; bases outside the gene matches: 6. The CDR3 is CASSNHRGNEKLFF. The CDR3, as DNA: TGTGCCAGCAGCAACCACAGGGGAAATGAAAAACTGTTTTTT.

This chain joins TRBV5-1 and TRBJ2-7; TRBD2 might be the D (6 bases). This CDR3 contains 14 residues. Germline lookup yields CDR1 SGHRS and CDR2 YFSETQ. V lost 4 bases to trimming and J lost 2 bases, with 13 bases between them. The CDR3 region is CASSRDLRAYEQYF. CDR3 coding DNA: TGCGCCAGCAGCCGGGACTTACGCGCCTACGAGCAGTACTTC. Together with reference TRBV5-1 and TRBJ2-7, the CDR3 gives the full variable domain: KAGVTQTPRYLIKTRGQQVTLSCSPISGHRSVSWYQQTPGQGLQFLFEYFSETQRNKGNFPGRFSGRQFSNSRSEMNVSTLELGDSALYLCASSRDLRAYEQYFGPGTRLTVT.

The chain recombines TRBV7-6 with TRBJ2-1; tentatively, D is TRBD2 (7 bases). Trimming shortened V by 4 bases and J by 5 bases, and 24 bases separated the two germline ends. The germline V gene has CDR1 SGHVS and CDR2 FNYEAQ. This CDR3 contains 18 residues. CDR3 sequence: CASSSSTTGRAFDNEQFF. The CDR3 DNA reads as TGTGCCAGCAGCTCGAGTACTACAGGGAGGGCTTTTGACAATGAGCAGTTCTTC. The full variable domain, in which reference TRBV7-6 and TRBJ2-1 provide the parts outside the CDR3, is GAGVSQSPRYKVTKRGQDVALRCDPISGHVSLYWYRQALGQGPEFLTYFNYEAQQDKSGLPNDRFSAERPEGSISTLTIQRTEQRDSAMYRCASSSSTTGRAFDNEQFFGPGTRLTVL.

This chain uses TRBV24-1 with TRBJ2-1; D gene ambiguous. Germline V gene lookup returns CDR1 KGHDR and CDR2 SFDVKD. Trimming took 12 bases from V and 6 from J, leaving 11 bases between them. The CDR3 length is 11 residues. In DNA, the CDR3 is TGTGCCTCAGCAGGTATCAATGAGCAGTTCTTC. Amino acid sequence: CASAGINEQFF.

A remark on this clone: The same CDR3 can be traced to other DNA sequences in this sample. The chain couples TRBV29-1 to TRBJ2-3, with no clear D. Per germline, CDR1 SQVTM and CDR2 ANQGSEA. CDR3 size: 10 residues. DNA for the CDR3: TGCAGTTCCAACACAGATACGCAGTATTTT. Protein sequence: CSSNTDTQYF.

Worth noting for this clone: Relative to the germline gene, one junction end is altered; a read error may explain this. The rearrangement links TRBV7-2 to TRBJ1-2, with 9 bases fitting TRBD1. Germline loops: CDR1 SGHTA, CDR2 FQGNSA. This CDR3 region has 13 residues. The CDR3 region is CASSLGTGAPYHF. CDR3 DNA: TGTGCCAGCAGCTTAGGGACAGGGGCCCCTTATCACTTC.

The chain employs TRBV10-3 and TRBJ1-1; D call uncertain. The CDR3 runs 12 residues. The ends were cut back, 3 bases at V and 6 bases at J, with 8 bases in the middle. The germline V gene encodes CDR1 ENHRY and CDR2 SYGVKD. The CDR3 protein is CAISDEGPEAFF. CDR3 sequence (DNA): TGTGCCATCAGTGACGAGGGTCCTGAAGCTTTCTTT.

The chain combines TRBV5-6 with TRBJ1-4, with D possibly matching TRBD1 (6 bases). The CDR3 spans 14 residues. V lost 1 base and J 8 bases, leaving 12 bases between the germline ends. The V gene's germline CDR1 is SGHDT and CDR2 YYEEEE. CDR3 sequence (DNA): TGTGCCAGCAGCTTGAGTCCAGGGGAGGAAAAACTGTTTTTT. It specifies CASSLSPGEEKLFF.

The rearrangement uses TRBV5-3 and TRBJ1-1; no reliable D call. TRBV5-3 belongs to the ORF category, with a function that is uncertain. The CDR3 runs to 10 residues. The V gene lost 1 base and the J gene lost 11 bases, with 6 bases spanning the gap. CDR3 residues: CARSLWAAFF. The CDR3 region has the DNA TGTGCCAGAAGCTTGTGGGCGGCTTTCTTT.

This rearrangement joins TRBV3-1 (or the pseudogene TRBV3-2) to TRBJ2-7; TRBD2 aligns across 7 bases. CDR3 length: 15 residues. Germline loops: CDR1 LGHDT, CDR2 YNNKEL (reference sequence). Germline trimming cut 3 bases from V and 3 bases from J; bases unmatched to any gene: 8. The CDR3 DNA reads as TGTGCCAGCAGCCACCCCCCTAGCGGAGTCTACGAGCAGTACTTC. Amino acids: CASSHPPSGVYEQYF.

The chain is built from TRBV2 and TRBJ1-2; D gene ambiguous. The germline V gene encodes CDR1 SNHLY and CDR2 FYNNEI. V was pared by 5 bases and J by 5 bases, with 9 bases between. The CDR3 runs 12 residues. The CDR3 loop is CASSREPYGYTF. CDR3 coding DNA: TGTGCCAGCAGTCGGGAGCCTTATGGCTACACCTTC.

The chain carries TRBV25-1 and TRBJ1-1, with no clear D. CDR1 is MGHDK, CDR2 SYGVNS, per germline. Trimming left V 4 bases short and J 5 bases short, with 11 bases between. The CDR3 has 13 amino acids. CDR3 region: CASSAARWTEAFF. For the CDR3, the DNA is TGTGCCAGCAGTGCAGCTAGGTGGACTGAAGCTTTCTTT.

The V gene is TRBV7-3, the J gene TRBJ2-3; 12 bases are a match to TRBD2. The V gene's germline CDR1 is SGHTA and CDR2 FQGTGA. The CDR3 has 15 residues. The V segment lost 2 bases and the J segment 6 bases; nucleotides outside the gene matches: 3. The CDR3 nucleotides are TGTGCCAGCAGCTTACTAGCGGGAGGGCCCGATACGCAGTATTTT. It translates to CASSLLAGGPDTQYF.

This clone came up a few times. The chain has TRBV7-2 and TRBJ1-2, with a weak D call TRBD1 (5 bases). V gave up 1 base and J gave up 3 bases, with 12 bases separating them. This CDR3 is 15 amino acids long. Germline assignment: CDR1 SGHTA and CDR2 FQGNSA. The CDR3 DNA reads TGTGCCAGCAGCTTAGTTCTAGGGGCCTACTATGGCTACACCTTC. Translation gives CASSLVLGAYYGYTF.

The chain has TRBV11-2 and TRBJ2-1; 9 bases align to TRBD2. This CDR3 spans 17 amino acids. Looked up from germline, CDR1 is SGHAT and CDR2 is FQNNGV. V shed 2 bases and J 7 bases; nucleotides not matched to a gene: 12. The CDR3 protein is CASSLLSSSGIGNEQFF. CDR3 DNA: TGTGCCAGCAGCTTATTGTCATCTAGCGGGATAGGTAATGAGCAGTTCTTC.

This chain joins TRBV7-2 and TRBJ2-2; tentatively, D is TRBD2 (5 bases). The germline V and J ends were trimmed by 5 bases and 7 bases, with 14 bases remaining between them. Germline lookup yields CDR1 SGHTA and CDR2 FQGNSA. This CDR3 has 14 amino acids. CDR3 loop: CASSPGVASGELFF. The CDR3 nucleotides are TGTGCCAGCAGCCCCGGGGTGGCCAGCGGGGAGCTGTTTTTT.

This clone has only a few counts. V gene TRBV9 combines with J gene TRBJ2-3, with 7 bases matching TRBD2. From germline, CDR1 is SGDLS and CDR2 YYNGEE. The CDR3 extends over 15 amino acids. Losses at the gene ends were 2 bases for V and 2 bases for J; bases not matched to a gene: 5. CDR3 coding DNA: TGTGCCAGCAGCGTGAGGGGACTAAACACAGATACGCAGTATTTT. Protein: CASSVRGLNTDTQYF.

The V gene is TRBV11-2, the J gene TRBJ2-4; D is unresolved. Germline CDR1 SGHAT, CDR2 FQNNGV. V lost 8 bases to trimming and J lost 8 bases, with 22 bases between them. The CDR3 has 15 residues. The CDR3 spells CASGLKALHSDIQYF. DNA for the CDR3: TGTGCCAGCGGCCTGAAGGCTCTTCACAGTGACATTCAGTACTTC.

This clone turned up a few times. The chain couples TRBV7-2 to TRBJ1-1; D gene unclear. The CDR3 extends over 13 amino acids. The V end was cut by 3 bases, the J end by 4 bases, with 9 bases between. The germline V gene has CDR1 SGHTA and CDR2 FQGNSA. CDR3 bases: TGTGCCAGCAGCTTGGGAGGGAGCACTGAAGCTTTCTTT. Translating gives CASSLGGSTEAFF.